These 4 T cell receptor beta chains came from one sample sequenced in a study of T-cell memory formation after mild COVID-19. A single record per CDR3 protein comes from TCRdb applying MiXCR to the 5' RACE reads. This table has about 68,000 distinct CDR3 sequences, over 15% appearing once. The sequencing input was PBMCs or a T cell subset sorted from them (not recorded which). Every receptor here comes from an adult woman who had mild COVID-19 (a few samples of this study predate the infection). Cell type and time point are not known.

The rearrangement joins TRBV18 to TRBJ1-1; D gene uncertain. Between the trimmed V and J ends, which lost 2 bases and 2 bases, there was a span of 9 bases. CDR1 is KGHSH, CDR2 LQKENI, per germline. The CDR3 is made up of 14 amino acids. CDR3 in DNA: TGTGCCAGCTCACCAATGAGCGGTAACACTGAAGCTTTCTTT. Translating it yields CASSPMSGNTEAFF.

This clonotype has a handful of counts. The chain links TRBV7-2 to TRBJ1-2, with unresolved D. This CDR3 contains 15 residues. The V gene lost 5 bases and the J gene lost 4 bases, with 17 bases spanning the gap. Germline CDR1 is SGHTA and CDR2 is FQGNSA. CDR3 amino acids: CASSPPGQTFYGYTF. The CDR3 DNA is TGTGCCAGCAGCCCGCCGGGCCAGACGTTCTATGGCTACACCTTC.

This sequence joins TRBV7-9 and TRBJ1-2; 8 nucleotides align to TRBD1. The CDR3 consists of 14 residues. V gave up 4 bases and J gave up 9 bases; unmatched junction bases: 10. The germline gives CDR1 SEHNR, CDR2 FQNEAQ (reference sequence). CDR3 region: CASSSTEDRGCYTF. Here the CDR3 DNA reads TGTGCCAGCAGCTCGACCGAAGACAGGGGCTGCTACACCTTC.

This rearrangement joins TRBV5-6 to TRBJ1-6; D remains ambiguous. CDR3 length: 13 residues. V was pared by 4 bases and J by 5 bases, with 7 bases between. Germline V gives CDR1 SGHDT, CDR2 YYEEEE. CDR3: CASSPQDNSPLHF. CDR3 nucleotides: TGTGCCAGCAGCCCCCAAGATAATTCACCCCTCCACTTT.